The text below deals with one T cell receptor beta chain. Its antigen is unidentified. This record comes from a study of cytomegalovirus exposure and HLA in healthy donors. The PCR employed 60 Vbeta primers together with 13 Jbeta primers. Method: immunoSEQ multiplex PCR; TCRdb's copy keeps in-frame clones and lacks some. Found here are about 200,000 clones, roughly 78% of them singletons; the top ten hold 1.5%. Notes on the study in general: The CMV antigen specificity of a few CMV-associated chains was confirmed through in vitro analysis.

This TCR was sampled from a girl aged 10 to 17 in good health and CMV-seropositive. The source material was PBMCs.

CDR3 sequence (DNA): TGTGCCAGCTCACCTAAGCGGGGGGGCACAGATACGCAGTATTTT. It translates to CASSPKRGGTDTQYF. The chain couples TRBV18 to TRBJ2-3; 9 bases map to TRBD2. The V gene end was trimmed by 3 bases and the J gene end by 1 base; junction bases not matched to a gene: 2. CDR1 is KGHSH, CDR2 LQKENI, per germline. CDR3 length: 15 amino acids. The full variable domain, completed using reference TRBV18 and TRBJ2-3, is NAGVMQNPRHLVRRRGQEARLRCSPMKGHSHVYWYRQLPEEGLKFMVYLQKENIIDESGMPKERFSAEFPKEGPSILRIQQVVRGDSAAYFCASSPKRGGTDTQYFGPGTRLTVL.